Each of the 3 T cell receptor beta chains below was sequenced from the same sample in a study of blood T cell repertoires in COVID-19 (dated by TCRdb to the early 2020s). Libraries were made using the immunoSEQ multiplex PCR assay. TCRdb took over this immuneACCESS table, retaining in-frame rearrangements with V and J assigned. Such tables are incomplete; in checked studies, under half of the missing clones stem from an unresolved V gene, and the remainder is unexplained. The sample yields 150,000 to 200,000 clones; 88% were counted once. Of the sample, around 6.7% is held by the ten largest clones. The specimen sequenced was PBMCs or T cells enriched from blood (not recorded which). These receptors originate from a woman aged 45-59 years who had recovered from COVID-19.

V gene TRBV12-5 combines with J gene TRBJ2-7; 7 bases align to TRBD1. This CDR3 has 14 residues. Germline V gene lookup returns CDR1 LGHNT and CDR2 FRNRAP. V dropped 6 bases and J dropped 5; count of bases not matched to a gene: 10. CDR3 in DNA: TGTGCTAGTGGGGCTCGGAAGGGGGCGAACGAGCAGTACTTC. Translating it yields CASGARKGANEQYF.

This clone has only a few counts. The chain employs TRBV19 and TRBJ1-4; 7 nucleotides align to TRBD1. This CDR3 region has 13 residues. The J segment lost 7 bases and the V segment lost 10 bases, leaving 9 bases of the junction unmatched. Germline CDR1 is LNHDA and CDR2 is SQIVND (reference sequence). CDR3 sequence (DNA): TGTGCCACTCACCGAGGGGGCGGTGAAAAACTGTTTTTT. This sequence encodes CATHRGGGEKLFF. Complete variable domain (other parts from reference TRBV19 and TRBJ1-4): DGGITQSPKYLFRKEGQNVTLSCEQNLNHDAMYWYRQDPGQGLRLIYYSQIVNDFQKGDIAEGYSVSREKKESFPLTVTSAQKNPTAFYLCATHRGGGEKLFFGSGTQLSVL.

The chain has TRBV5-6 and TRBJ1-4; the match to TRBD1 covers 8 bases. Trimming took 2 bases from V and 9 from J; bases not matched to a gene: 9. In germline, CDR1 is SGHDT, CDR2 YYEEEE. This CDR3 has 15 amino acids. The DNA of the CDR3 is TGTGCCAGCAGCTTCCGGGACAGGATAGTGAAAAAACTGTTTTTT. Its translation is CASSFRDRIVKKLFF.